One sample yielded the 23 T cell receptor beta chains listed below, sequenced in a study of shared T cell receptors in the human thymus. Data came from immunoSEQ multiplex PCR; TCRdb stores just in-frame clones and leaves some out. The sample gives about 540,000 clones, about four fifths of which show up once; about 0.012% is in the top ten. Another study also made use of these data, one on human thymus T cells.

What was sequenced was thymocytes. Source of these receptors: a boy under two years old with a congenital heart defect.

The J gene is TRBJ2-2, the V gene TRBV15, with 8 bases identical to TRBD1. Germline lookup yields CDR1 LNHNV and CDR2 YYDKDF (reference sequence). V shed 0 bases and J 7 bases; nucleotides not matched to a gene: 4. The CDR3 length is 15 residues. This CDR3 is CATSRDQGAGGELFF. The CDR3 nucleotides read TGTGCCACCAGCAGAGATCAGGGGGCCGGCGGGGAGCTGTTTTTT. The complete variable domain, with remaining parts taken from reference TRBV15 and TRBJ2-2, reads DAMVIQNPRYQVTQFGKPVTLSCSQTLNHNVMYWYQQKSSQAPKLLFHYYDKDFNNEADTPDNFQSRRPNTSFCFLDIRSPGLGDTAMYLCATSRDQGAGGELFFGEGSRLTVL.

The V and J genes are TRBV10-1 and TRBJ2-3, with 7 positions matching TRBD1. The CDR3 is 16 residues long. Germline assignment: CDR1 WNHNN and CDR2 SYGVQD (reference sequence). V dropped 2 bases and J dropped 2; count of bases not matched to a gene: 7. CDR3 sequence: CASSEDLTGTTDTQYF. The DNA of the CDR3 is TGCGCCAGCAGTGAGGACTTGACAGGGACCACAGATACGCAGTATTTT.

This chain joins TRBV6-1 and TRBJ2-7; TRBD2 matches at 8 bases. V trimming: 7 bases; J trimming: 4 bases; junction bases outside the gene matches: 6. Germline loops: CDR1 MNHNS, CDR2 SASEGT. The CDR3 is 13 amino acids. The CDR3 spells CASKSGRGYEQYF. DNA for the CDR3: TGTGCCAGCAAAAGCGGGAGAGGGTACGAGCAGTACTTC.

The V gene is TRBV11-3, the J gene TRBJ2-7; 13 bases match TRBD2. CDR3 length: 16 residues. In germline, CDR1 is SGHNT, CDR2 YENEEA. Losses at the gene ends were 5 bases for V and 3 bases for J; bases not matched to a gene: 7. The CDR3 loop is CASSHTSGRALYEQYF. CDR3 DNA sequence: TGTGCCAGCAGCCACACTAGCGGGAGGGCGCTCTACGAGCAGTACTTC.

The rearrangement joins TRBV18 to TRBJ2-2, with D possibly TRBD2 on 5 matching bases. The ends were cut back, 4 bases at V and 2 bases at J, with 32 bases in the middle. The V gene's germline CDR1 is KGHSH and CDR2 LQKENI. The CDR3 has 22 residues. CDR3 sequence reads: CASSLNKSFARQSGINTGELFF. In DNA, the CDR3 is TGTGCCAGCTCACTAAATAAGTCTTTCGCTCGCCAGAGCGGAATAAACACCGGGGAGCTGTTTTTT.

In this sample, this clone turned up a few times. The chain recombines TRBV30 with TRBJ2-1; D possibly corresponds to TRBD2 (5 bases). V was shortened by 0 bases and J by 6 bases, with 18 bases between the two germline ends. Germline lookup yields CDR1 GTSNPN and CDR2 SVGIG (reference sequence). The CDR3 runs to 16 residues. In nucleotides, the CDR3 is TGTGCCTGGAGTGTTGGTAACTCCCCTAGCCCCAATGAGCAGTTCTTC. Its protein is CAWSVGNSPSPNEQFF. The full variable domain, completed using reference TRBV30 and TRBJ2-1, is SQTIHQWPATLVQPVGSPLSLECTVEGTSNPNLYWYRQAAGRGLQLLFYSVGIGQISSEVPQNLSASRPQDRQFILSSKKLLLSDSGFYLCAWSVGNSPSPNEQFFGPGTRLTVL.

There are a few counts of this clone. This chain connects TRBV5-1 to TRBJ1-2; no clear D. CDR3 size: 15 residues. Deletions cut 0 bases from V and 5 bases from J, with 14 bases between. Germline-derived CDR1 and CDR2 are SGHRS and YFSETQ. CDR3 amino acids: CASSLAGLSPYGYTF. In nucleotides, the CDR3 is TGCGCCAGCAGCTTGGCCGGTCTGTCCCCATATGGCTACACCTTC. Filled out from reference TRBV5-1 and TRBJ1-2, the complete variable domain reads KAGVTQTPRYLIKTRGQQVTLSCSPISGHRSVSWYQQTPGQGLQFLFEYFSETQRNKGNFPGRFSGRQFSNSRSEMNVSTLELGDSALYLCASSLAGLSPYGYTFGSGTRLTVV.

This clone turned up a few times. The V and J genes are TRBV19 and TRBJ2-1, with 10 bases fitting TRBD2. Germline CDR1 reads LNHDA; CDR2 reads SQIVND (reference sequence). V gave up 1 base and J gave up 7 bases; unmatched junction bases: 22. This CDR3 comprises 21 residues. The DNA for the CDR3 is TGTGCCAGTAGTATAGTGAAGCCCTCTCCCCTAGCGGGAGAGTTTTGGAATGAGCAGTTCTTC. Residues: CASSIVKPSPLAGEFWNEQFF. Full variable domain (remainder filled in from reference TRBV19 and TRBJ2-1): DGGITQSPKYLFRKEGQNVTLSCEQNLNHDAMYWYRQDPGQGLRLIYYSQIVNDFQKGDIAEGYSVSREKKESFPLTVTSAQKNPTAFYLCASSIVKPSPLAGEFWNEQFFGPGTRLTVL.

The rearrangement links TRBV7-9 to TRBJ2-7; 8 bases agree with TRBD1. J was trimmed by 3 bases and V by 5 bases; bases with no gene match: 15. There are 17 residues in the CDR3. Germline V gene lookup returns CDR1 SEHNR and CDR2 FQNEAQ (reference sequence). The CDR3 region is CASSHKGAGTGLYEQYF. CDR3 bases: TGTGCCAGCAGCCATAAGGGGGCGGGGACAGGCCTCTACGAGCAGTACTTC.

This clone was seen a handful of times. The CDR3 here is CASSVGGGTSGRNEQFF. The CDR3 DNA reads TGTGCCAGCAGCGTAGGGGGGGGGACTAGCGGGAGGAATGAGCAGTTCTTC. V and J are TRBV9 and TRBJ2-1; 15 bases fit TRBD2. The length of the CDR3 is 17 residues. Trimming cost V 0 bases and J 7 bases; bases outside gene matches: 5. Germline CDR1 and CDR2: SGDLS and YYNGEE. The full variable domain, completed using reference TRBV9 and TRBJ2-1, is DSGVTQTPKHLITATGQRVTLRCSPRSGDLSVYWYQQSLDQGLQFLIQYYNGEERAKGNILERFSAQQFPDLHSELNLSSLELGDSALYFCASSVGGGTSGRNEQFFGPGTRLTVL.

This sequence joins TRBV30 and TRBJ2-7; D might be TRBD2 (5 bases). Germline loops: CDR1 GTSNPN, CDR2 SVGIG (reference sequence). V was cut by 2 bases and J by 6 bases, with 26 bases left in between. The length of the CDR3 is 17 residues. The CDR3 here is CAWSPIWELESLGEQYF. CDR3 nucleotides: TGTGCCTGGAGTCCCATTTGGGAGCTAGAATCGTTGGGCGAGCAGTACTTC.

The chain links TRBV7-9 to TRBJ2-2; D gene ambiguous. Germline loops: CDR1 SEHNR, CDR2 FQNEAQ (reference sequence). The CDR3 has 14 amino acids. The ends were cut back, 3 bases at V and 0 bases at J, with 5 bases in the middle. The CDR3 protein is CASSFAANTGELFF. DNA of the CDR3: TGTGCCAGCAGCTTCGCGGCGAACACCGGGGAGCTGTTTTTT.

This clone occurred a few times. The CDR3 protein is CAIRTSGTSSTDTQYF. CDR3 DNA sequence: TGTGCCATCAGGACTAGCGGGACTTCTAGCACAGATACGCAGTATTTT. The rearrangement joins TRBV10-3 to TRBJ2-3; TRBD2 matches at 11 bases. The CDR3 runs to 16 residues. The ends lost 6 bases at V and 0 bases at J; junction bases unmatched: 5. In germline, CDR1 is ENHRY, CDR2 SYGVKD.

The chain has TRBV15 and TRBJ2-2; TRBD1 might be the D (6 bases). This CDR3 contains 19 residues. The germline gives CDR1 LNHNV, CDR2 YYDKDF (reference sequence). V dropped 0 bases and J dropped 1 base, with 18 bases sitting between them. The CDR3 bases are TGTGCCACCAGCAGAGACCCGACAGGCCCCCTTCTGAACACCGGGGAGCTGTTTTTT. Its protein is CATSRDPTGPLLNTGELFF.

The gene calls are TRBV6-1 and TRBJ1-2, with 12 bases lining up with TRBD1. The CDR3 length is 15 residues. CDR1 is MNHNS, CDR2 SASEGT, per germline. Trimming cost V 6 bases and J 3 bases; bases outside gene matches: 5. The CDR3: CASRVGTGGHYGYTF. CDR3 bases: TGTGCCAGCAGGGTCGGGACAGGGGGCCACTATGGCTACACCTTC.

The J gene is TRBJ2-3, the V gene TRBV14, with TRBD1 identical over 8 bases. Per the germline V gene, CDR1 is SGHDN and CDR2 is FVKESK. The CDR3 is made up of 17 amino acids. With 0 bases clipped from V and 3 bases from J, the junction kept 8 bases outside the gene matches. This CDR3 is CASSQDRQGAPTDTQYF. The CDR3 DNA sequence: TGTGCCAGCAGCCAAGATAGGCAGGGGGCGCCGACAGATACGCAGTATTTT.

This chain connects TRBV11-2 to TRBJ1-2, with D tentatively TRBD1 (6 bases). The CDR3 runs to 16 residues. Trimming took off 2 bases at V and 2 bases at J, with 15 bases between the two ends. Germline CDR1 and CDR2: SGHAT and FQNNGV. The CDR3: CASSLNRVPDNYGYTF. DNA for the CDR3: TGTGCCAGCAGCTTAAACAGGGTACCGGACAACTATGGCTACACCTTC.

This clone was seen more than once but under ten times. The chain combines TRBV5-6 with TRBJ2-7; TRBD1 aligns across 7 bases. Unmatched junction bases numbered 7, after V lost 0 bases and J lost 1 base. The CDR3 runs 16 residues. CDR1 SGHDT and CDR2 YYEEEE come from the germline V gene. For the CDR3, the DNA is TGTGCCAGCAGCTTGGGCCCGGGACAGCCTTCCTACGAGCAGTACTTC. It encodes CASSLGPGQPSYEQYF.

The chain recombines TRBV30 with TRBJ2-7, with TRBD2 identical over 8 bases. The CDR3 totals 13 residues. Per the germline V gene, CDR1 is GTSNPN and CDR2 is SVGIG (reference sequence). Trimming took 1 base from V and 6 from J; bases not matched to a gene: 5. CDR3 sequence (DNA): TGTGCCTGGAGTGCAGGACTAGCTGTCGAGCAGTACTTC. Its protein is CAWSAGLAVEQYF.

The gene calls are TRBV9 and TRBJ2-1, with 7 bases lining up with TRBD2. The V gene end was trimmed by 1 base and the J gene end by 4 bases; junction bases not matched to a gene: 8. This CDR3 is built from 16 residues. The germline V gene has CDR1 SGDLS and CDR2 YYNGEE. CDR3 nucleotides: TGTGCCAGCAGCGTATGGGCTAGCGGTAGATACAATGAGCAGTTCTTC. Translated: CASSVWASGRYNEQFF.

J is TRBJ2-3 and V is TRBV2, with TRBD2 matching 8 bases. The length of the CDR3 is 17 residues. The V gene's germline CDR1 is SNHLY and CDR2 FYNNEI. After removal of 5 bases from V and 5 bases from J, the junction contained 15 bases not matched to a gene. CDR3 bases: TGTGCCAGCAGTCTAGCCTTGGTGCGGGAGGATCGAGATACGCAGTATTTT. Translating gives CASSLALVREDRDTQYF.

V gene TRBV12-5 combines with J gene TRBJ1-1, with a weak D call TRBD1 (6 bases). Germline V lookup: CDR1 LGHNT, CDR2 FRNRAP. The CDR3 runs to 14 residues. Trimming shortened V by 6 bases and J by 8 bases, and 19 bases separated the two germline ends. The CDR3 sequence: CASGLDRKGGEAFF. CDR3 sequence (DNA): TGTGCTAGTGGCCTCGACAGGAAGGGTGGCGAAGCTTTCTTT.

This chain uses TRBV20-1 with TRBJ2-7; D gene unclear. V dropped 4 bases and J dropped 12 bases, with 13 bases sitting between them. The CDR3 is 10 amino acids. The germline gives CDR1 DFQATT, CDR2 SNEGSKA (reference sequence). In nucleotides, the CDR3 is TGCAGTGCTAAGAGGCCCCATCGGTACTTC. Translating gives CSAKRPHRYF.